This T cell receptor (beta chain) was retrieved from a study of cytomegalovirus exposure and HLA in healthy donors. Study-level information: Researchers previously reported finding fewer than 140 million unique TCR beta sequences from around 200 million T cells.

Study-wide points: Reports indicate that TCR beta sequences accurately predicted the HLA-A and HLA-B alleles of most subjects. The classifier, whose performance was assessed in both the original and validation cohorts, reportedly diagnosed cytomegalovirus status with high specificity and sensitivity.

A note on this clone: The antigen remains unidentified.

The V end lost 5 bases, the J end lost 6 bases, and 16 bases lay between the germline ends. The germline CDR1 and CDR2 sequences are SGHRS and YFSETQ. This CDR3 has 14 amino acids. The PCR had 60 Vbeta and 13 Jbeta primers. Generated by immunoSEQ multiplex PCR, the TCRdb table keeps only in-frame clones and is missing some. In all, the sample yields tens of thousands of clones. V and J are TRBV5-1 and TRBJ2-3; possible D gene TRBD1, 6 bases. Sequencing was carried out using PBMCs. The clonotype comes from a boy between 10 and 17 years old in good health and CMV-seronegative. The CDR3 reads CASRAGQPMDTQYF. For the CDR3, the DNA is TGCGCCAGCAGGGCTGGACAGCCTATGGATACGCAGTATTTT.